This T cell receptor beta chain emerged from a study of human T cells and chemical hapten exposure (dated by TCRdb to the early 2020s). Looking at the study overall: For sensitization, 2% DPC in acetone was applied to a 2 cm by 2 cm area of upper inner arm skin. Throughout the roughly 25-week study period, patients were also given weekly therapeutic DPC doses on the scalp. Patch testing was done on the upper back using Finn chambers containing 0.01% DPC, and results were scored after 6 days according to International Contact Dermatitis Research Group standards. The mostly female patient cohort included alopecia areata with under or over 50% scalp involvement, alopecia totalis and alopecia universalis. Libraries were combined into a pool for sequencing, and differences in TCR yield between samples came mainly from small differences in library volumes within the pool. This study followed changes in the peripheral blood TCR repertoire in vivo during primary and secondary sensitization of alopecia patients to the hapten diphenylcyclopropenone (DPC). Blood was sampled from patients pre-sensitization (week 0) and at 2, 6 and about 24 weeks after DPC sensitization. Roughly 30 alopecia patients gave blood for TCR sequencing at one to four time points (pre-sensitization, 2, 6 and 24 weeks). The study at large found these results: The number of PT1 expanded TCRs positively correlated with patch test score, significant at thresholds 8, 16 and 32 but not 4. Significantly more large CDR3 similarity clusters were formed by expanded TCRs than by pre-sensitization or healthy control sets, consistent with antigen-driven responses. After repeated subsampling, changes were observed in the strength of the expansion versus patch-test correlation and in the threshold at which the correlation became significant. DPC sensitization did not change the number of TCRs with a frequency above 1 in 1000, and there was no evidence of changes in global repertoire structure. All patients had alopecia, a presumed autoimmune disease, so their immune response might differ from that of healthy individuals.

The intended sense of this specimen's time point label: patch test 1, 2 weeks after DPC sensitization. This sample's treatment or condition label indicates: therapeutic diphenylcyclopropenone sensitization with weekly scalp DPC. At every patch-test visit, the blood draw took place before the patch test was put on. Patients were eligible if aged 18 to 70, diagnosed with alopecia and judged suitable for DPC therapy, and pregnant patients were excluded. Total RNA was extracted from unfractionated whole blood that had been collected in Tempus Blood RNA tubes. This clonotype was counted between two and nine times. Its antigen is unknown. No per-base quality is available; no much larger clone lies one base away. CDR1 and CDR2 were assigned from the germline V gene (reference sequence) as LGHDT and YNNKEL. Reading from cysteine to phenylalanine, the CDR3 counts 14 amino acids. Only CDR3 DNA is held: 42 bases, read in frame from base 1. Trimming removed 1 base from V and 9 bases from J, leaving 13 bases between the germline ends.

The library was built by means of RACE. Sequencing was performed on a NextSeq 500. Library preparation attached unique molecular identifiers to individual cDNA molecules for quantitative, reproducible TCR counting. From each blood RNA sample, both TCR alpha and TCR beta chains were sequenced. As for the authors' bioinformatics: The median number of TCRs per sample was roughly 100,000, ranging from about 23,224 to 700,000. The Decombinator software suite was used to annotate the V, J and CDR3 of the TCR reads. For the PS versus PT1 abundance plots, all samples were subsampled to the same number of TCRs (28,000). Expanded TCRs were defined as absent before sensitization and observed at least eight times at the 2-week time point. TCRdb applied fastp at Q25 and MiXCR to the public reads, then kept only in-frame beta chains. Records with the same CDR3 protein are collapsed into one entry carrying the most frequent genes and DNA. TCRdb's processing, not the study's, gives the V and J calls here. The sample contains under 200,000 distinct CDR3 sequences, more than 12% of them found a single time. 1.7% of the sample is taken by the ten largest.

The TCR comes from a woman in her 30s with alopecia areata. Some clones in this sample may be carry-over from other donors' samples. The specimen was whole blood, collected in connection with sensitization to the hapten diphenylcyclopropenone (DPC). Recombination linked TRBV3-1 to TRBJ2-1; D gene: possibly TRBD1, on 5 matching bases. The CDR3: CASSQGSGPAEQFF. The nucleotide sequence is TGTGCCAGCAGCCAAGGCTCAGGGCCTGCTGAGCAGTTCTTC.